Below are 8 T cell receptor beta chains sequenced from a single sample in a study of PD-1 blockade in classical Hodgkin lymphoma. Clones were read by immunoSEQ multiplex PCR, and TCRdb kept only the in-frame ones, dropping some. The sample carries approximately 28,000 clones, 60% to 85% recorded once. With no exception, relapse followed autologous stem cell transplantation in all patients, and brentuximab vedotin exposure varied. Researchers report purifying CD4+ T cells from thawed PBMCs by magnetic negative selection. This specimen consisted of CD4+ T cells from blood, obtained at baseline. The receptors come from a human donor with classical Hodgkin lymphoma.

This chain connects TRBV7-8 to TRBJ1-2; D perhaps matches TRBD1 (6 bases). This CDR3 is 17 amino acids long. Germline V gives CDR1 SGHVS, CDR2 FQNEAQ. Trimming removed 0 bases from V and 5 bases from J, with 19 bases in between. CDR3 coding DNA: TGTGCCAGCAGCTTAGCGTCCGTCGGACAGACTAGATATGGCTACACCTTC. It translates to CASSLASVGQTRYGYTF.

The rearrangement uses TRBV18 and TRBJ1-1; 7 positions match TRBD1. Germline CDR1 KGHSH, CDR2 LQKENI. CDR3 length: 13 amino acids. The junction had 3 bases not matched to a gene; V was cut back by 3 bases and J by 5 bases. This chain's CDR3 is CASSPTGVTEAFF. In DNA, the CDR3 is TGTGCCAGCTCACCCACAGGGGTTACTGAAGCTTTCTTT.

This sequence joins TRBV18 and TRBJ2-7; D not certain. Germline lookup yields CDR1 KGHSH and CDR2 LQKENI. CDR3 length equals 14 residues. The V end lost 0 bases, the J end lost 2 bases, and 8 bases lay between the germline ends. The CDR3, as DNA: TGTGCCAGCTCACCACCCTCAGGCGCCTACGAGCAGTACTTC. Translated, it gives CASSPPSGAYEQYF. The full variable domain, with the rest looked up from reference TRBV18 and TRBJ2-7, is NAGVMQNPRHLVRRRGQEARLRCSPMKGHSHVYWYRQLPEEGLKFMVYLQKENIIDESGMPKERFSAEFPKEGPSILRIQQVVRGDSAAYFCASSPPSGAYEQYFGPGTRLTVT.

The V and J genes are TRBV6-4 and TRBJ2-3; D assignment may be TRBD1 or TRBD2 (5 bases each). V shed 0 bases and J shed 0 bases, with 13 bases lying between them. Germline V gene lookup returns CDR1 MRHNA and CDR2 SNTAGT. CDR3 size: 17 residues. The chain's CDR3 is CASSDSGTPESTDTQYF. The CDR3, as DNA: TGTGCCAGCAGTGACTCCGGGACCCCCGAAAGCACAGATACGCAGTATTTT.

The CDR3 here is CASSLGQGIGYTF. The CDR3 DNA reads as TGTGCCAGCAGCCTAGGACAGGGTATCGGCTACACCTTC. The chain uses TRBV7-6 and TRBJ1-2; 8 bases map to TRBD1. Germline-derived CDR1 and CDR2 are SGHVS and FNYEAQ. The J segment lost 8 bases and the V segment lost 5 bases, leaving 7 bases of the junction unmatched. CDR3 length: 13 residues.

The V gene is TRBV7-6, the J gene TRBJ2-3, with 11 bases aligning to TRBD2. CDR1 and CDR2 from the germline V gene are SGHVS and FNYEAQ. CDR3 length: 20 residues. V lost 1 base, J lost 0 bases, and 12 bases stayed unmatched. The CDR3 DNA sequence: TGTGCCAGCAGCTTAGTTCCTAGCGGGGGGCCCATCGAAAGCACAGATACGCAGTATTTT. It translates to CASSLVPSGGPIESTDTQYF.

The chain carries TRBV5-1 and TRBJ1-4, with a weak D call TRBD1 (5 bases). The V end was cut by 4 bases, the J end by 8 bases, with 15 bases between. Germline CDR1 reads SGHRS; CDR2 reads YFSETQ. The CDR3 loop spans 14 amino acids. The CDR3 protein is CASSPGPGNEKLFF. CDR3 nucleotide sequence: TGCGCCAGCAGCCCGGGACCGGGGAACGAAAAACTGTTTTTT.

The gene calls are TRBV29-1 and TRBJ2-2, with D possibly TRBD1 on 6 matching bases. The germline CDR1 and CDR2 sequences are SQVTM and ANQGSEA. The germline V and J ends were trimmed by 7 bases and 7 bases, with 16 bases remaining between them. The CDR3 spans 13 residues. The DNA for the CDR3 is TGCAGCGGCGGAGGACAGTCTAACGGGGAGCTGTTTTTT. Its protein is CSGGGQSNGELFF.